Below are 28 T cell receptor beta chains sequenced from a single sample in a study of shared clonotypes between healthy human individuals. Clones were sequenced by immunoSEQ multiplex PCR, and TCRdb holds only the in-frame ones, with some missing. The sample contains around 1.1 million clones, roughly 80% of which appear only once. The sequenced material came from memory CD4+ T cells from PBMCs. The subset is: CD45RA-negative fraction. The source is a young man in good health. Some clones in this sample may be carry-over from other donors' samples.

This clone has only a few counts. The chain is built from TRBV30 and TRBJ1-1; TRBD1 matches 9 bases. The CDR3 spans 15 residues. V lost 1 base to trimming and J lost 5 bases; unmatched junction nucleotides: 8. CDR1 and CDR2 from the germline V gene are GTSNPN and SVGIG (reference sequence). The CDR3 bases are TGTGCCTGGAGTGGGTTGGGGACAGGGAAGACTGAAGCTTTCTTT. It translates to CAWSGLGTGKTEAFF. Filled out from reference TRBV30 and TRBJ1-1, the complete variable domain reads SQTIHQWPATLVQPVGSPLSLECTVEGTSNPNLYWYRQAAGRGLQLLFYSVGIGQISSEVPQNLSASRPQDRQFILSSKKLLLSDSGFYLCAWSGLGTGKTEAFFGQGTRLTVV.

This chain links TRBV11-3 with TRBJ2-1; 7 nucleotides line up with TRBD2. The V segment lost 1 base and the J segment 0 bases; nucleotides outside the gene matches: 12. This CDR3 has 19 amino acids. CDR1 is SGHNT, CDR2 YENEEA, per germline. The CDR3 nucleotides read TGTGCCAGCAGCTTAGGGGTAGCGGGCAAGAACAGCTCCTACAATGAGCAGTTCTTC. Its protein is CASSLGVAGKNSSYNEQFF.

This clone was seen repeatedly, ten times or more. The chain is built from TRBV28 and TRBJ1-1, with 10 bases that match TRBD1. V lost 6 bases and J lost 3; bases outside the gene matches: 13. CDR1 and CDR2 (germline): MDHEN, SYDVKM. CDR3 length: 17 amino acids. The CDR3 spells CASRYRDRGRRDTEAFF. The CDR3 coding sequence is TGTGCCAGCAGATACAGGGACAGGGGCCGACGGGACACTGAAGCTTTCTTT.

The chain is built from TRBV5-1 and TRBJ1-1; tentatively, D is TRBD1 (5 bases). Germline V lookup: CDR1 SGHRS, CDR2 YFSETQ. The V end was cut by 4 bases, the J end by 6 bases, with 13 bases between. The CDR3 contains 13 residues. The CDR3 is CASSGVGTPEAFF. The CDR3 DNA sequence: TGCGCCAGCAGCGGTGTCGGGACCCCTGAAGCTTTCTTT.

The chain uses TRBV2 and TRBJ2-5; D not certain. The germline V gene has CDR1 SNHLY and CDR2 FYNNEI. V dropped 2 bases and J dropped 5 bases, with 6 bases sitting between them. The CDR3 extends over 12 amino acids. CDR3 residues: CASSEMGETQYF. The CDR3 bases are TGTGCCAGCAGTGAAATGGGGGAGACCCAGTACTTC.

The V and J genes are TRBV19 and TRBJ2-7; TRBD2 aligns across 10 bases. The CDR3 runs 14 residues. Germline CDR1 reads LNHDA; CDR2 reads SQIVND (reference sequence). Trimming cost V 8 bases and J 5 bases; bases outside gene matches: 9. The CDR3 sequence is CASSPGTSVHEQYF. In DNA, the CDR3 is TGTGCCAGTTCCCCCGGGACTAGCGTCCACGAGCAGTACTTC.

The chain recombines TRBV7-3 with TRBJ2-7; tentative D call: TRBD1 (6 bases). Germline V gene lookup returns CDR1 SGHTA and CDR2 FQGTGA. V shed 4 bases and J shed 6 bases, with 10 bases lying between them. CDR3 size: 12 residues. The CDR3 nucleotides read TGTGCCAGCAGCTCAGGGGACGGCGAGCAGTACTTC. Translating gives CASSSGDGEQYF. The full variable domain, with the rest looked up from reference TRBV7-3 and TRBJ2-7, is GAGVSQTPSNKVTEKGKYVELRCDPISGHTALYWYRQSLGQGPEFLIYFQGTGAADDSGLPNDRFFAVRPEGSVSTLKIQRTERGDSAVYLCASSSGDGEQYFGPGTRLTVT.

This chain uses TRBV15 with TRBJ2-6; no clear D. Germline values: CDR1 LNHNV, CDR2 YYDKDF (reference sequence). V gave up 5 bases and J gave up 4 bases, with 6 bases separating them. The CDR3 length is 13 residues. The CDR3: CATSRPGANVLTF. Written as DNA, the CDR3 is TGTGCCACCAGCCGCCCGGGGGCCAACGTCCTGACTTTC. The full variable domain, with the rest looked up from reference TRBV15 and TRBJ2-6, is DAMVIQNPRYQVTQFGKPVTLSCSQTLNHNVMYWYQQKSSQAPKLLFHYYDKDFNNEADTPDNFQSRRPNTSFCFLDIRSPGLGDTAMYLCATSRPGANVLTFGAGSRLTVL.

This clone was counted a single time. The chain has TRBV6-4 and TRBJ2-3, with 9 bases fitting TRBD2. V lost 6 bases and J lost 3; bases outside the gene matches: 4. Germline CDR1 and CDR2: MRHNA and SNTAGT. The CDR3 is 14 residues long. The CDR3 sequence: CASRRGLATDTQYF. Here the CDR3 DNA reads TGTGCCAGCAGACGGGGACTAGCTACAGATACGCAGTATTTT.

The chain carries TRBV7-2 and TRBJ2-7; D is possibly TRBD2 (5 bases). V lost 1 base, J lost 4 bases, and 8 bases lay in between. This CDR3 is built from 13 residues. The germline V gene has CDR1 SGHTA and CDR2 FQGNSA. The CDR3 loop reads CASSLGGYYEQYF. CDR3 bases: TGTGCCAGCAGCTTAGGCGGGTATTACGAGCAGTACTTC.

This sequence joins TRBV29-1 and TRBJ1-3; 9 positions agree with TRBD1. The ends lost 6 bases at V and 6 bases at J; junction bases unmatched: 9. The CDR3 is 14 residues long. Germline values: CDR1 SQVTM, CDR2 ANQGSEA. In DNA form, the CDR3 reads TGCAGCGTCGTCCCGGGACAGGGAATAAACACCATATATTTT. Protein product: CSVVPGQGINTIYF.

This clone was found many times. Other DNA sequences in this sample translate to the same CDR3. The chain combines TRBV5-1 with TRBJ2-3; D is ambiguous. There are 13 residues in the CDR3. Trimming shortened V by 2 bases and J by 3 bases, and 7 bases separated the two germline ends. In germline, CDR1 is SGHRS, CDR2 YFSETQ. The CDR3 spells CASSFQTTDTQYF. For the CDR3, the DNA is TGCGCCAGCAGCTTCCAAACGACAGATACGCAGTATTTT.

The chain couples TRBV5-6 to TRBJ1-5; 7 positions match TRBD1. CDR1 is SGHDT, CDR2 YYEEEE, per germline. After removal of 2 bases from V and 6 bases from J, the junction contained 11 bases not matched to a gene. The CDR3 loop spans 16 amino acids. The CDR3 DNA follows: TGTGCCAGCAGCTTCCATCCCGACAGGGCCCTTCAGCCCCAGCATTTT. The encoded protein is CASSFHPDRALQPQHF.

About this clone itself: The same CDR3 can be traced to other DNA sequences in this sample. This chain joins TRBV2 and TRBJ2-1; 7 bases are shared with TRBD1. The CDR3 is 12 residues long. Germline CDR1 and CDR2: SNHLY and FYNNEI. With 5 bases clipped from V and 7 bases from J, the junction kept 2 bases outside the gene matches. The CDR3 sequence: CASSLQGNEQFF. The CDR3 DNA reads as TGTGCCAGCAGTTTACAGGGGAATGAGCAGTTCTTC.

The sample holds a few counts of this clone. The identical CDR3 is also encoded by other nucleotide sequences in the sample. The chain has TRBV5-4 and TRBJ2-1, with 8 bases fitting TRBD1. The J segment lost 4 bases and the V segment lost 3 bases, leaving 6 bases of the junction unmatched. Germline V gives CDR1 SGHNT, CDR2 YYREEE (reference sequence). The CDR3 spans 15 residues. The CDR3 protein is CASSSGTGGYNEQFF. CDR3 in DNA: TGTGCCAGCAGCTCCGGGACAGGAGGTTACAATGAGCAGTTCTTC.

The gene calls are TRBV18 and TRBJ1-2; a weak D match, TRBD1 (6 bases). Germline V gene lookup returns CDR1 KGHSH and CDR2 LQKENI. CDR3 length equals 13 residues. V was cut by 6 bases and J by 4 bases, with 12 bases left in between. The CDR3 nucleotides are TGTGCCAGCTCCCCGTGGACAGCCTATGGCTACACCTTC. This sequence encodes CASSPWTAYGYTF.

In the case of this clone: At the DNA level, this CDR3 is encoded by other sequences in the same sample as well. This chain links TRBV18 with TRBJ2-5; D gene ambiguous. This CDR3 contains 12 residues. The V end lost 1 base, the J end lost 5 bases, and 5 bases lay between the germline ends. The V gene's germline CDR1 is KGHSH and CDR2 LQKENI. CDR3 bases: TGTGCCAGCTCACCACGGCTGGAGACCCAGTACTTC. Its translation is CASSPRLETQYF. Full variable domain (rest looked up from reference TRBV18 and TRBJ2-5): NAGVMQNPRHLVRRRGQEARLRCSPMKGHSHVYWYRQLPEEGLKFMVYLQKENIIDESGMPKERFSAEFPKEGPSILRIQQVVRGDSAAYFCASSPRLETQYFGPGTRLLVL.

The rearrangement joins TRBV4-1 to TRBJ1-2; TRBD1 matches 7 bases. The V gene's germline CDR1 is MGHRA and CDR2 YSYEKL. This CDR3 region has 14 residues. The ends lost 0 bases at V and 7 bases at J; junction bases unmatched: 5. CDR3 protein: CASSQDSAGGGYTF. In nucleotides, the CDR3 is TGCGCCAGCAGCCAAGATTCGGCAGGGGGTGGCTACACCTTC.

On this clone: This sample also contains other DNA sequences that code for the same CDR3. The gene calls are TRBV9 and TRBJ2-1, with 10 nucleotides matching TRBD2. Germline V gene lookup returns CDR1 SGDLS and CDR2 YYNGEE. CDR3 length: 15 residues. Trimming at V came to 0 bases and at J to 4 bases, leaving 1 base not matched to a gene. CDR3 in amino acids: CASSVGTSGYNEQFF. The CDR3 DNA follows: TGTGCCAGCAGCGTAGGGACTAGCGGATACAATGAGCAGTTCTTC. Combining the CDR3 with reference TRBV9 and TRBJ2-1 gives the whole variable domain DSGVTQTPKHLITATGQRVTLRCSPRSGDLSVYWYQQSLDQGLQFLIQYYNGEERAKGNILERFSAQQFPDLHSELNLSSLELGDSALYFCASSVGTSGYNEQFFGPGTRLTVL.

The CDR3 DNA reads as TGTGCCAGCAGCGTAGGACAGGGAAACTACAATGAGCAGTTCTTC. It translates to CASSVGQGNYNEQFF. The chain is built from TRBV7-8 and TRBJ2-1, with 8 bases aligning to TRBD1. This CDR3 is built from 15 residues. Germline V gene lookup returns CDR1 SGHVS and CDR2 FQNEAQ. V shed 5 bases, J shed 3 bases, and the junction held 6 bases outside the gene matches. Full variable domain (missing parts from reference TRBV7-8 and TRBJ2-1): GAGVSQSPRYKVAKRGQDVALRCDPISGHVSLFWYQQALGQGPEFLTYFQNEAQLDKSGLPSDRFFAERPEGSVSTLKIQRTQQEDSAVYLCASSVGQGNYNEQFFGPGTRLTVL.

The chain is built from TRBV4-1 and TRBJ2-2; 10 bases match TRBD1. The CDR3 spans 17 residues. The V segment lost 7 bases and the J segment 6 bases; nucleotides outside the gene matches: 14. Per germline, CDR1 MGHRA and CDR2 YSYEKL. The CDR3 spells CASKEEPGQGLAGELFF. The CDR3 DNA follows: TGCGCCAGCAAAGAAGAACCGGGACAGGGGTTGGCCGGGGAGCTGTTTTTT.

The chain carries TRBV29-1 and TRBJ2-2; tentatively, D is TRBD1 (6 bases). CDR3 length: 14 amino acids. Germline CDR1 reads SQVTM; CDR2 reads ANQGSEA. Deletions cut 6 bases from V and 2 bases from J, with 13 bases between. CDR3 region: CSVSGTLNTGELFF. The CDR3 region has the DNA TGCAGCGTCTCGGGGACACTTAACACCGGGGAGCTGTTTTTT.

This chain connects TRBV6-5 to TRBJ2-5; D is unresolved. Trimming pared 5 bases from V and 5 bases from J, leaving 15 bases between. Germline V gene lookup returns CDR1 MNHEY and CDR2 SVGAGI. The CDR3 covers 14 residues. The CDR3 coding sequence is TGTGCCAGCAGTGACCGTTTGTCGGGTGAGACCCAGTACTTC. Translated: CASSDRLSGETQYF.

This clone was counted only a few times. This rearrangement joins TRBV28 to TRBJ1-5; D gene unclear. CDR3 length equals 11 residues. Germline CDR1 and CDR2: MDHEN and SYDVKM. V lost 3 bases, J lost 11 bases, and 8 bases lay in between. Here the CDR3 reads CASSFRFAQHF. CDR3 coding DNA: TGTGCCAGCAGTTTCCGATTTGCCCAGCATTTT.

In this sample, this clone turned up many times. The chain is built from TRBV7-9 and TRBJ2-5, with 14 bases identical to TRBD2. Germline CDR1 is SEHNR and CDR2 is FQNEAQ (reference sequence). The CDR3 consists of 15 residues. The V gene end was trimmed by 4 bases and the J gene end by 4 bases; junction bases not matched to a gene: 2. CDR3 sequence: CASSSGTSGRETQYF. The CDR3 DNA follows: TGTGCCAGCAGCTCCGGGACTAGCGGGAGAGAGACCCAGTACTTC.

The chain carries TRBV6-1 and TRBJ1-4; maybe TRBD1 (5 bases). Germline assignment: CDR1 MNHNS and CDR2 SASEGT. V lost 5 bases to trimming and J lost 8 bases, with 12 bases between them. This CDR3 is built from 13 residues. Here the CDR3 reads CASSITGDEKLFF. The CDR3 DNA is TGTGCCAGCAGTATAACCGGGGACGAAAAACTGTTTTTT.

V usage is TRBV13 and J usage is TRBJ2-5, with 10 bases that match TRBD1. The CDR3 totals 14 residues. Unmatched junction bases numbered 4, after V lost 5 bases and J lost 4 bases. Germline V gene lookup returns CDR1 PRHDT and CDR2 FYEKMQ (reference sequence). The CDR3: CASSKDRGIETQYF. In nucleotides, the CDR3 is TGTGCCAGCAGCAAGGACAGGGGGATAGAGACCCAGTACTTC.

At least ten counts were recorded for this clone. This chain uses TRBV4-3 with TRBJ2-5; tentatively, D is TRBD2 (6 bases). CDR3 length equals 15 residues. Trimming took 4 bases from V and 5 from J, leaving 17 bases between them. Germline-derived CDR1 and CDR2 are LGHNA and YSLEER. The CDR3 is CASSRGTFEAETQYF. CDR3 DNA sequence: TGCGCCAGCAGCCGGGGGACTTTTGAAGCGGAGACCCAGTACTTC.